This T cell receptor beta chain was sequenced in a study of T cell repertoires in aging, cancer and after chemotherapy. Study details: Donor ages fell into six groups from 30 or younger up to 70 or older. Over several months to years, re-sampled healthy donor repertoires clearly shared clones. Around 10 million TCR reads were in the whole dataset. Study-level points and caveats: Median generation probability rose over the chemotherapy interval in each cancer cohort, suggesting rebound thymic output.

A mixed TRB-A/B primer pool amplified rearranged TRB by multiplex touch-down PCR. Each CDR3 protein is one row after TCRdb ran MiXCR on the multiplex PCR reads. The sample lists thousands of distinct CDR3 sequences, roughly 34% occurring once. This clonotype is deemed medium-sized. The target antigen is unknown. This CDR3 spans 14 amino acids. The V gene end was trimmed by 3 bases and the J gene end by 5 bases; junction bases not matched to a gene: 3. CDR1 and CDR2 from the germline V gene are LNHDA and SQIVND (reference sequence). Peripheral blood genomic DNA, not sorted cells or RNA, was the template.

The origin of this receptor is a human donor in good health. Sequencing input: blood. The chain uses TRBV19 and TRBJ2-2, with 7 bases fitting TRBD1. In DNA form, the CDR3 reads TGTGCCAGTAGTATCAGGACAGGAACCGGGGAGCTGTTTTTT. The encoded protein is CASSIRTGTGELFF.